This is a list of T cell receptor beta chains from one sample in a study of cytomegalovirus exposure and HLA in healthy donors. Sequenced by immunoSEQ multiplex PCR; TCRdb stores in-frame clones only, minus some. The sample has 150,000 to 200,000 clones, 70% to 90% seen once; the top ten hold almost 9.5%. The material sequenced was PBMCs. These receptors all stem from a man aged 18 to 29 in good health and CMV-seropositive. CDR3s include the opening cysteine and the closing phenylalanine or tryptophan. Fields, in order: clone size, D gene, V gene, J gene, CDR3 protein, CDR3 DNA. D genes are given only for firm matches. Rows give clone size only sometimes, using once, few, many, or a class for an expanded clone.

clone size: .
D gene: .
V gene: TRBV5-1
J gene: TRBJ2-6
CDR3 protein: CASSLVEMSVLTF
CDR3 DNA: TGCGCCAGCAGCTTGGTTGAGATGAGCGTCCTGACTTTC

clone size: .
D gene: .
V gene: TRBV1
J gene: TRBJ2-5
CDR3 protein: CTSRPPGLVGETQYF
CDR3 DNA: TGCACCAGCAGACCCCCGGGACTAGTAGGAGAGACCCAGTACTTC

clone size: .
D gene: TRBD2
V gene: TRBV6-6
J gene: TRBJ2-7
CDR3 protein: CASSPGTSGGSYEQYF
CDR3 DNA: TGTGCCAGCAGTCCCGGGACTAGCGGGGGCTCCTACGAGCAGTACTTC

clone size: .
D gene: TRBD1
V gene: TRBV10-3
J gene: TRBJ1-1
CDR3 protein: CAISESGQRNTEAFF
CDR3 DNA: TGTGCCATCAGTGAGTCGGGACAGAGGAACACTGAAGCTTTCTTT

clone size: .
D gene: .
V gene: TRBV5-1
J gene: TRBJ2-3
CDR3 protein: CASRSYSGTSTDTQYF
CDR3 DNA: TGCGCCAGCAGGTCCTACAGTGGCACTAGCACAGATACGCAGTATTTT

clone size: .
D gene: TRBD2
V gene: TRBV5-1
J gene: TRBJ2-3
CDR3 protein: CASSIGTTGQDTQYF
CDR3 DNA: TGCGCCAGCAGCATAGGGACTACCGGGCAGGATACGCAGTATTTT

clone size: once
D gene: .
V gene: TRBV4-2
J gene: TRBJ2-5
CDR3 protein: CASSQDGGARETQYF
CDR3 DNA: TGTGCCAGCAGCCAAGATGGGGGGGCCAGAGAGACCCAGTACTTC

clone size: once
D gene: .
V gene: TRBV2
J gene: TRBJ2-5
CDR3 protein: CASPTQETQYF
CDR3 DNA: TGTGCCAGCCCGACTCAAGAGACCCAGTACTTC

clone size: .
D gene: .
V gene: TRBV6-5
J gene: TRBJ2-5
CDR3 protein: CASGRVQETQYF
CDR3 DNA: TGTGCCAGCGGTCGGGTCCAAGAGACCCAGTACTTC

clone size: .
D gene: TRBD2
V gene: TRBV6-5
J gene: TRBJ2-5
CDR3 protein: CASTTGGWGLETQYF
CDR3 DNA: TGTGCCAGCACCACGGGAGGTTGGGGTTTGGAGACCCAGTACTTC

clone size: .
D gene: .
V gene: TRBV30
J gene: TRBJ1-6
CDR3 protein: CAYRQAVTYNSPLHF
CDR3 DNA: TGTGCCTACCGACAGGCTGTGACCTATAATTCACCCCTCCACTTT

clone size: .
D gene: TRBD1
V gene: TRBV11-2
J gene: TRBJ1-2
CDR3 protein: CASSPSTGYGYTF
CDR3 DNA: TGTGCCAGCAGCCCGTCGACAGGGTATGGCTACACCTTC

clone size: .
D gene: .
V gene: TRBV27
J gene: TRBJ1-5
CDR3 protein: CASSVTGLYQPQHF
CDR3 DNA: TGTGCCAGCAGCGTAACAGGGTTATATCAGCCCCAGCATTTT

clone size: once
D gene: .
V gene: TRBV30
J gene: TRBJ1-2
CDR3 protein: CAWGIRGGYGYTF
CDR3 DNA: TGTGCCTGGGGCATACGAGGTGGCTATGGCTACACCTTC

clone size: .
D gene: .
V gene: TRBV19
J gene: TRBJ2-7
CDR3 protein: CASSSSGTSYEQYF
CDR3 DNA: TGTGCCAGTAGTTCCTCCGGGACATCCTACGAGCAGTACTTC

clone size: .
D gene: .
V gene: TRBV19
J gene: TRBJ2-7
CDR3 protein: CASSISDRNTYEQYF
CDR3 DNA: TGTGCCAGTAGTATCAGCGACAGGAACACCTACGAGCAGTACTTC

clone size: .
D gene: TRBD2
V gene: TRBV7-3
J gene: TRBJ2-5
CDR3 protein: CASSTGREAQYF
CDR3 DNA: TGTGCCAGCAGCACCGGGCGGGAGGCCCAGTACTTC

clone size: once
D gene: .
V gene: TRBV30
J gene: TRBJ1-4
CDR3 protein: CAWSQGEKLFF
CDR3 DNA: TGTGCCTGGAGTCAGGGGGAAAAACTGTTTTTT

clone size: once
D gene: .
V gene: TRBV2
J gene: TRBJ1-3
CDR3 protein: CASSPDRHAGNTIYF
CDR3 DNA: TGTGCCAGCAGCCCTGACAGGCATGCTGGAAACACCATATATTTT

clone size: .
D gene: .
V gene: TRBV2
J gene: TRBJ1-6
CDR3 protein: CASNEDRAYSPLHF
CDR3 DNA: TGTGCCAGCAACGAGGACAGAGCGTATTCACCCCTCCACTTT

clone size: .
D gene: .
V gene: TRBV27
J gene: TRBJ2-7
CDR3 protein: CASSFGASYEQYF
CDR3 DNA: TGTGCCAGCAGTTTTGGGGCTTCCTACGAGCAGTACTTC

clone size: .
D gene: TRBD2
V gene: TRBV9
J gene: TRBJ2-2
CDR3 protein: CASSPGTSGAWVVTGELFF
CDR3 DNA: TGTGCCAGCAGCCCAGGGACTAGCGGGGCCTGGGTGGTCACCGGGGAGCTGTTTTTT

clone size: few
D gene: .
V gene: TRBV9
J gene: TRBJ2-1
CDR3 protein: CASSVERRGNEQFF
CDR3 DNA: TGTGCCAGCAGCGTAGAAAGGAGGGGCAATGAGCAGTTCTTC

clone size: .
D gene: .
V gene: TRBV6-5
J gene: TRBJ2-3
CDR3 protein: CASSYWTGGRDTQYF
CDR3 DNA: TGTGCCAGCAGTTACTGGACGGGGGGCAGGGATACGCAGTATTTT

clone size: .
D gene: .
V gene: TRBV2
J gene: TRBJ2-1
CDR3 protein: CASSAEGEQFF
CDR3 DNA: TGTGCCAGCAGTGCGGAGGGAGAGCAGTTCTTC

clone size: .
D gene: .
V gene: TRBV7-2
J gene: TRBJ2-3
CDR3 protein: CASSFTFGGDTQYF
CDR3 DNA: TGTGCCAGCAGCTTTACTTTCGGAGGGGATACGCAGTATTTT

clone size: .
D gene: TRBD1
V gene: TRBV6-5
J gene: TRBJ1-2
CDR3 protein: CASRGDRDYGYTF
CDR3 DNA: TGTGCCAGCCGCGGGGACAGGGACTATGGCTACACCTTC

clone size: .
D gene: .
V gene: TRBV19
J gene: TRBJ1-2
CDR3 protein: CASSSRSLMSYGYTF
CDR3 DNA: TGTGCCAGTAGTTCGCGATCTCTCATGAGTTATGGCTACACCTTC

clone size: .
D gene: .
V gene: TRBV29-1
J gene: TRBJ1-5
CDR3 protein: CSVKATPGIGINQPQHF
CDR3 DNA: TGCAGCGTAAAAGCGACCCCAGGGATTGGGATAAATCAGCCCCAGCATTTT

clone size: .
D gene: TRBD2
V gene: TRBV5-1
J gene: TRBJ2-3
CDR3 protein: CASSLGLAESTDTQYF
CDR3 DNA: TGCGCCAGCAGCTTGGGACTAGCGGAAAGCACAGATACGCAGTATTTT

clone size: .
D gene: .
V gene: TRBV11-2
J gene: TRBJ1-2
CDR3 protein: CASSAGVWANYGYTF
CDR3 DNA: TGTGCCAGCAGCGCAGGGGTATGGGCCAACTATGGCTACACCTTC